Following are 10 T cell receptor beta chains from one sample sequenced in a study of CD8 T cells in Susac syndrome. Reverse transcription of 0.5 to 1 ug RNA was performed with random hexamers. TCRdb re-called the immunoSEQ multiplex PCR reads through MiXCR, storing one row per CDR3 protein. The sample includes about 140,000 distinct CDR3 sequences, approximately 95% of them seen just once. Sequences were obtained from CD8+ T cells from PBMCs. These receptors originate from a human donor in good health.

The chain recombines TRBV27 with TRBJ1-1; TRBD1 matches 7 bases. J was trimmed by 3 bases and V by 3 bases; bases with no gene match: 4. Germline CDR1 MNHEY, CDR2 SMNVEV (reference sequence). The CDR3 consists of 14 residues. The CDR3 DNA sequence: TGTGCCAGCAGTTTTATACAGGGGTACACTGAAGCTTTCTTT. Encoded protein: CASSFIQGYTEAFF.

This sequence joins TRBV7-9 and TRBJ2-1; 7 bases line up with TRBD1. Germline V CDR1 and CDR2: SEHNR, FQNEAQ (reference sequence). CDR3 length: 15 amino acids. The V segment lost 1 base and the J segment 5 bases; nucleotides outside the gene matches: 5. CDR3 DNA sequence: TGTGCCAGCAGCTTAGGACAGGGAGACGACAATGAGCAGTTCTTC. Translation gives CASSLGQGDDNEQFF.

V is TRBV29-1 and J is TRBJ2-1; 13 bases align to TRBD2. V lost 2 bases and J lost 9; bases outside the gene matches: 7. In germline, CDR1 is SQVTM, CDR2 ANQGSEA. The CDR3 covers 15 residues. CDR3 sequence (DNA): TGCAGCGTTGAACTCGGACTAGCGGGAGTAGGTGAGCAGTTCTTC. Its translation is CSVELGLAGVGEQFF.

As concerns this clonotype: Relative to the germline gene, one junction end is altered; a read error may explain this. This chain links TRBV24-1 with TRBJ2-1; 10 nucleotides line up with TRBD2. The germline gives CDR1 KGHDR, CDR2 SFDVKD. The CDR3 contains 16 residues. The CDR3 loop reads CASSDYSGRPYNEQFF. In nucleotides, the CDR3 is TGTGCCAGCAGTGATTATAGCGGGAGGCCCTATAATGAGCAGTTCTTC.

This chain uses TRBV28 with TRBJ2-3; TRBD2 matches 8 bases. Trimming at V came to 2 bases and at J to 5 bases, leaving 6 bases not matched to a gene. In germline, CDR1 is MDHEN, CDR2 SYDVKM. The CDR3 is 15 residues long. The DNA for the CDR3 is TGTGCCAGCAGTTTACCGGGAGGGCCCAAAGATACGCAGTATTTT. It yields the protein CASSLPGGPKDTQYF.

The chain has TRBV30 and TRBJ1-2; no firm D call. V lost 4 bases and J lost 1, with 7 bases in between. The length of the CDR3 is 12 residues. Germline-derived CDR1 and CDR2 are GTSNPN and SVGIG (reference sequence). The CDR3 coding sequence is TGTGCCTGGACCGTATATAACTATGGCTACACCTTC. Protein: CAWTVYNYGYTF. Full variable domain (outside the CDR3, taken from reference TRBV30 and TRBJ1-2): SQTIHQWPATLVQPVGSPLSLECTVEGTSNPNLYWYRQAAGRGLQLLFYSVGIGQISSEVPQNLSASRPQDRQFILSSKKLLLSDSGFYLCAWTVYNYGYTFGSGTRLTVV.

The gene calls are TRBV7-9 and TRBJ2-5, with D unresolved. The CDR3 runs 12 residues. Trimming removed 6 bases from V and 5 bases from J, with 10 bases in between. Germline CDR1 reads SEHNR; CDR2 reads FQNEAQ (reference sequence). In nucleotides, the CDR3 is TGTGCCAGCAGTCCAACCGGGGAGACCCAGTACTTC. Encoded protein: CASSPTGETQYF.

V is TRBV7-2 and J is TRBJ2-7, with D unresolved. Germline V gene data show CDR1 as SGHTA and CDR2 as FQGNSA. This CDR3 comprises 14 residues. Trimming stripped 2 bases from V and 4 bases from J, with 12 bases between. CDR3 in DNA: TGTGCCAGCAGCTTAAACGCGAGACAATACGAGCAGTACTTC. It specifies CASSLNARQYEQYF.

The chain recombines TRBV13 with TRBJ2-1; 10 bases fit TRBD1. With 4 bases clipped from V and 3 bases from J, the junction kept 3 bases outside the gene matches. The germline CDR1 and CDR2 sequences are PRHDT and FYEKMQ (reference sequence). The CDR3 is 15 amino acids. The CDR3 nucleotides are TGTGCCAGCAGCTGCCGGGACAGGGGCTACAATGAGCAGTTCTTC. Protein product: CASSCRDRGYNEQFF.

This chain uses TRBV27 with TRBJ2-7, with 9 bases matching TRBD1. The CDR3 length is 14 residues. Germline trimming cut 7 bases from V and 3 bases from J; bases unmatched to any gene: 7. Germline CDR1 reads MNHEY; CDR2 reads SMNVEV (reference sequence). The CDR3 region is CASKGQGLLYEQYF. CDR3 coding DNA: TGTGCCAGCAAGGGACAGGGTCTTCTCTACGAGCAGTACTTC.